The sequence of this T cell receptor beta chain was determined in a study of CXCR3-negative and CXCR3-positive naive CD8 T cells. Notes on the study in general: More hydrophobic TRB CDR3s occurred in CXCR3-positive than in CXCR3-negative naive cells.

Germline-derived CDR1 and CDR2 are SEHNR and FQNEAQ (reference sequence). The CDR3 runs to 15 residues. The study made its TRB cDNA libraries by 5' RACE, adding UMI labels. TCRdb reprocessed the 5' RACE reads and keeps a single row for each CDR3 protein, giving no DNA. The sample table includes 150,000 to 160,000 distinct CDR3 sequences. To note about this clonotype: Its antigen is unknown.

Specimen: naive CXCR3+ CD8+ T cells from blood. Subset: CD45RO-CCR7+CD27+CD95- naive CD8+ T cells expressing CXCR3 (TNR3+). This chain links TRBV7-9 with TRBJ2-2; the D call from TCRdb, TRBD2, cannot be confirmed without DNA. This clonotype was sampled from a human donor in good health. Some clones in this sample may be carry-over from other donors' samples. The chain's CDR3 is CASSLRTSGTGELFF.